Listed here are 30 T cell receptor beta chains from one sample, sequenced in a study of blood T cell repertoires in COVID-19. Sequenced by immunoSEQ multiplex PCR; TCRdb stores in-frame clones only, minus some. The data contain about 170,000 clones, approximately 82% of them seen just once; the ten biggest clones take up about a fifth. Source material: peripheral blood. The receptors come from a woman at least 80 years old with acute or convalescent COVID-19.

The chain recombines TRBV19 with TRBJ2-1; TRBD2 matches at 8 bases. Trimming cost V 3 bases and J 8 bases; bases outside gene matches: 6. Germline V lookup: CDR1 LNHDA, CDR2 SQIVND (reference sequence). CDR3 size: 14 residues. In nucleotides, the CDR3 is TGTGCCAGTAGTATCGGGAGCGGGAGCGATGAGCAGTTCTTC. It specifies CASSIGSGSDEQFF.

The gene calls are TRBV30 and TRBJ1-2, with TRBD1 matching over 8 bases. V lost 5 bases to trimming and J lost 10 bases; unmatched junction nucleotides: 9. Germline assignment: CDR1 GTSNPN and CDR2 SVGIG (reference sequence). The CDR3 runs 12 residues. The CDR3 loop is CAWDRGERVYTF. The CDR3 region has the DNA TGTGCCTGGGACAGGGGAGAGAGGGTCTACACCTTC.

In its sample, this clone was seen a few times. The J gene is TRBJ1-4, the V gene TRBV5-1; TRBD1 matches 8 bases. The CDR3 loop spans 15 amino acids. Germline assignment: CDR1 SGHRS and CDR2 YFSETQ. V lost 5 bases to trimming and J lost 8 bases; unmatched junction nucleotides: 11. The CDR3 DNA reads TGCGCCAGCAGTCCAGGGGGCTTGGCGGGGGAAAAACTGTTTTTT. This translates into CASSPGGLAGEKLFF.

This chain connects TRBV2 to TRBJ2-1, with 9 bases matching TRBD1. V shed 5 bases, J shed 7 bases, and the junction held 9 bases outside the gene matches. Per the germline V gene, CDR1 is SNHLY and CDR2 is FYNNEI. The CDR3 contains 15 residues. This CDR3 is CASSNTDRGGNEQFF. In nucleotides, the CDR3 is TGTGCCAGCAGTAACACGGACAGGGGTGGGAATGAGCAGTTCTTC.

This chain connects TRBV14 to TRBJ2-3, with D possibly being TRBD1 (7 bases). V was pared by 5 bases and J by 0 bases, with 21 bases between. The V gene's germline CDR1 is SGHDN and CDR2 FVKESK. The CDR3 consists of 18 residues. The DNA for the CDR3 is TGTGCCAGCAGCAACCCCGCCCAGACAGGGACTAGCACAGATACGCAGTATTTT. This translates into CASSNPAQTGTSTDTQYF.

The CDR3 DNA reads as TGTGCCAGCAGCAACTGGCGGACGGGGGGAAACACCATATATTTT. Its translation is CASSNWRTGGNTIYF. V gene TRBV9 combines with J gene TRBJ1-3; unclear D gene. Trimming removed 4 bases from V and 4 bases from J, with 15 bases in between. CDR3 length equals 15 residues. Per germline, CDR1 SGDLS and CDR2 YYNGEE.

In this sample, this clone turned up once. For the CDR3, the DNA is TGTGCCAGCAGTGCGACAGGGTGGAACACTGAAGCTTTCTTT. It codes for CASSATGWNTEAFF. The gene calls are TRBV7-9 and TRBJ1-1; TRBD1 aligns across 7 bases. The V gene end was trimmed by 6 bases and the J gene end by 1 base; junction bases not matched to a gene: 5. The CDR3 runs 14 residues. Germline V gene lookup returns CDR1 SEHNR and CDR2 FQNEAQ (reference sequence).

V and J are TRBV19 and TRBJ1-3, with 8 bases matching TRBD1. In germline, CDR1 is LNHDA, CDR2 SQIVND (reference sequence). The CDR3 consists of 14 residues. J gave up 4 bases and V 6 bases, and 5 bases lay outside the gene matches. CDR3 in DNA: TGTGCCAGTAGCGGACCAGGGGGCGGAAACACCATATATTTT. The encoded protein is CASSGPGGGNTIYF.

The chain employs TRBV5-1 and TRBJ1-2, with a possible D match to TRBD1 (5 bases). V gave up 3 bases and J gave up 6 bases, with 9 bases separating them. Germline V CDR1 and CDR2: SGHRS, YFSETQ. The CDR3 is 12 residues long. The CDR3 is CASSSTRDGYTF. In DNA, the CDR3 is TGCGCCAGCAGCTCAACCAGGGATGGCTACACCTTC. Supplemented by reference TRBV5-1 and TRBJ1-2, the full variable domain reads KAGVTQTPRYLIKTRGQQVTLSCSPISGHRSVSWYQQTPGQGLQFLFEYFSETQRNKGNFPGRFSGRQFSNSRSEMNVSTLELGDSALYLCASSSTRDGYTFGSGTRLTVV.

This clone was seen just once. CDR3 loop: CASSPGTRGTGELFF. The CDR3 region has the DNA TGTGCCAGCAGTCCCGGGACTAGGGGCACCGGGGAGCTGTTTTTT. The chain has TRBV2 and TRBJ2-2; 8 bases match TRBD2. The J segment lost 4 bases and the V segment lost 5 bases, leaving 6 bases of the junction unmatched. The germline V gene has CDR1 SNHLY and CDR2 FYNNEI. CDR3 length: 15 amino acids.

This clone was seen a few times. The genes are TRBV18 and TRBJ2-7; 9 bases line up with TRBD1. The germline V gene has CDR1 KGHSH and CDR2 LQKENI. The CDR3 runs 14 residues. J was trimmed by 4 bases and V by 3 bases; bases with no gene match: 4. The CDR3 spells CASSPGDREYEQYF. The CDR3 bases are TGTGCCAGCTCACCTGGGGACAGGGAATACGAGCAGTACTTC.

V usage is TRBV11-2 and J usage is TRBJ2-1, with 15 bases fitting TRBD2. The CDR3 is 16 amino acids. V dropped 5 bases and J dropped 9; count of bases not matched to a gene: 8. Germline V CDR1 and CDR2: SGHAT, FQNNGV. The DNA for the CDR3 is TGTGCCAGCAGCCCAGGACTAGCGGGAGGGAAAGGTGAGCAGTTCTTC. It yields the protein CASSPGLAGGKGEQFF.

About this clone: Germline is not matched at one junction end, which may reflect a read error. V and J are TRBV10-3 and TRBJ2-3; D is unresolved. Germline V CDR1 and CDR2: ENHRY, SYGVKD. The CDR3 length is 15 residues. The CDR3 DNA is TGTGCCATCAATGAGTCGCGTGTGAGCACAGATACGCAGTATTTT. It specifies CAINESRVSTDTQYF.

V gene TRBV7-8 combines with J gene TRBJ2-3, with TRBD2 matching 7 bases. Trimming removed 1 base from V and 2 bases from J; junction bases left unmatched: 15. Germline V gene lookup returns CDR1 SGHVS and CDR2 FQNEAQ. The CDR3 spans 19 residues. DNA for the CDR3: TGTGCCAGCAGCTTAGAGAGTAGGGGCTCTAGCGGAGCCACAGATACGCAGTATTTT. Amino acid sequence: CASSLESRGSSGATDTQYF.

The chain is built from TRBV7-9 and TRBJ2-3; no definite D call. The CDR3 covers 13 residues. Germline CDR1 is SEHNR and CDR2 is FQNEAQ (reference sequence). The V end lost 5 bases, the J end lost 6 bases, and 12 bases lay between the germline ends. This chain's CDR3 is CASSPLSVDTQYF. The CDR3 nucleotides are TGTGCCAGCAGCCCACTATCCGTGGATACGCAGTATTTT.

In nucleotides, the CDR3 is TGTGCCAGCAGCTTTCCGGGACTCCGCGAGCAGTACTTC. This gives the protein CASSFPGLREQYF. This chain links TRBV13 with TRBJ2-7; tentatively, D is TRBD2 (6 bases). Germline V CDR1 and CDR2: PRHDT, FYEKMQ (reference sequence). V lost 3 bases and J 6 bases, leaving 12 bases between the germline ends. The CDR3 runs 13 residues.

V and J are TRBV5-1 and TRBJ2-1; maybe TRBD1 (5 bases). The V end was cut by 2 bases, the J end by 7 bases, with 16 bases between. CDR1 is SGHRS, CDR2 YFSETQ, per germline. The CDR3 is made up of 15 amino acids. CDR3 in amino acids: CASSFRAGAWNEQFF. Here the CDR3 DNA reads TGCGCCAGCAGCTTCAGGGCAGGAGCCTGGAATGAGCAGTTCTTC.

J is TRBJ2-5 and V is TRBV6-6; TRBD1 matches at 8 bases. The CDR3 is made up of 15 amino acids. Looked up from germline, CDR1 is MNHNY and CDR2 is SVGAGI (reference sequence). After removal of 2 bases from V and 5 bases from J, the junction contained 7 bases not matched to a gene. CDR3 region: CASSYGGQAGETQYF. CDR3 nucleotide sequence: TGTGCCAGCAGTTACGGGGGACAGGCGGGTGAGACCCAGTACTTC.

The V call is TRBV5-1, the J call TRBJ2-1; 7 bases are a match to TRBD1. CDR3 size: 15 residues. Germline-derived CDR1 and CDR2 are SGHRS and YFSETQ. V lost 3 bases to trimming and J lost 0 bases; unmatched junction nucleotides: 3. CDR3 DNA: TGCGCCAGCAGCTCGGGACAGAGCTCCTACAATGAGCAGTTCTTC. Protein sequence: CASSSGQSSYNEQFF.

In this sample, this clone turned up a few times. The chain employs TRBV3-1 (or the pseudogene TRBV3-2) and TRBJ1-2; TRBD1 aligns across 7 bases. CDR3 length equals 16 residues. V shed 2 bases and J 1 base; nucleotides not matched to a gene: 7. Germline lookup yields CDR1 LGHDT and CDR2 YNNKEL (reference sequence). Here the CDR3 reads CASSQQGGLLNYGYTF. The CDR3 DNA reads as TGTGCCAGCAGCCAACAGGGGGGATTACTTAACTATGGCTACACCTTC.

This chain connects TRBV5-1 to TRBJ2-7; weak D call: TRBD1 (5 bases). V lost 0 bases to trimming and J lost 2 bases, with 12 bases between them. Per the germline V gene, CDR1 is SGHRS and CDR2 is YFSETQ. The CDR3 spans 15 residues. CDR3 nucleotides: TGCGCCAGCAGCTTGGGGGGCACCGCTACCTACGAGCAGTACTTC. It encodes CASSLGGTATYEQYF.

This clone was observed a few times. The rearrangement uses TRBV25-1 and TRBJ2-2; 11 bases line up with TRBD2. V lost 7 bases and J lost 0; bases outside the gene matches: 1. This CDR3 is built from 15 residues. Germline loops: CDR1 MGHDK, CDR2 SYGVNS. DNA for the CDR3: TGTGCCAGCAAGGGACTAGCGGCGAACACCGGGGAGCTGTTTTTT. It codes for CASKGLAANTGELFF.

A few counts support this clone. DNA of the CDR3: TGTGCCGCAAGCGATCACAGGGGTCGTCAGCCCCAGCATTTT. It codes for CAASDHRGRQPQHF. The rearrangement links TRBV30 to TRBJ1-5, with 7 bases that match TRBD1. CDR3 size: 14 residues. After removal of 8 bases from V and 6 bases from J, the junction contained 13 bases not matched to a gene. Per germline, CDR1 GTSNPN and CDR2 SVGIG (reference sequence).

The rearrangement links TRBV5-4 to TRBJ1-4, with TRBD1 identical over 12 bases. Trimming took 4 bases from V and 6 from J; bases not matched to a gene: 10. Germline V gene sequence: CDR1 SGHNT, CDR2 YYREEE (reference sequence). The CDR3 covers 17 residues. DNA of the CDR3: TGTGCCAGCAGCATAAGGGACAGGGGGCGAGTGGATGAAAAACTGTTTTTT. As protein: CASSIRDRGRVDEKLFF. The full variable domain, with the rest looked up from reference TRBV5-4 and TRBJ1-4, is ETGVTQSPTHLIKTRGQQVTLRCSSQSGHNTVSWYQQALGQGPQFIFQYYREEENGRGNFPPRFSGLQFPNYSSELNVNALELDDSALYLCASSIRDRGRVDEKLFFGSGTQLSVL.

This clone has more than one count but fewer than ten. The J gene is TRBJ2-2, the V gene TRBV3-1 (or the pseudogene TRBV3-2); D perhaps matches TRBD2 (5 bases). Germline V CDR1 and CDR2: LGHDT, YNNKEL (reference sequence). The CDR3 runs 14 residues. Deletions cut 4 bases from V and 5 bases from J, with 11 bases between. The CDR3, as DNA: TGTGCCAGCAGCCCCGGAAGCGGAACCGGGGAGCTGTTTTTT. Its protein product is CASSPGSGTGELFF.

This clone was found a few times. V is TRBV5-6 and J is TRBJ2-5; TRBD1 might be the D (6 bases). The germline CDR1 and CDR2 sequences are SGHDT and YYEEEE. V dropped 2 bases and J dropped 5 bases, with 10 bases sitting between them. The CDR3 loop spans 13 amino acids. The CDR3 nucleotides read TGTGCCAGCAGCTTACAGGGCGGGGAGACCCAGTACTTC. Its translation: CASSLQGGETQYF. Full variable domain (outside the CDR3, taken from reference TRBV5-6 and TRBJ2-5): DAGVTQSPTHLIKTRGQQVTLRCSPKSGHDTVSWYQQALGQGPQFIFQYYEEEERQRGNFPDRFSGHQFPNYSSELNVNALLLGDSALYLCASSLQGGETQYFGPGTRLLVL.

The chain is built from TRBV29-1 and TRBJ1-1; 7 nucleotides agree with TRBD1. CDR3 length: 12 amino acids. V lost 4 bases, J lost 6 bases, and 5 bases stayed unmatched. The germline V gene has CDR1 SQVTM and CDR2 ANQGSEA. The CDR3 DNA follows: TGCAGCGTTGGTCAGGGGGGCGCTGAAGCTTTCTTT. As protein: CSVGQGGAEAFF.

This sequence joins TRBV19 and TRBJ2-3; weak D call: TRBD1 (5 bases). Trimming took 7 bases from V and 6 from J, leaving 11 bases between them. The CDR3 runs to 12 residues. The germline gives CDR1 LNHDA, CDR2 SQIVND (reference sequence). CDR3 sequence reads: CASKGFSDTQYF. CDR3 sequence (DNA): TGTGCCAGTAAGGGGTTCTCGGATACGCAGTATTTT.

This clone has a single count. The rearrangement uses TRBV16 and TRBJ1-2, with 8 nucleotides matching TRBD1. Germline values: CDR1 KGHSY, CDR2 FQNENV. V was pared by 4 bases and J by 5 bases, with 6 bases of the junction left unmatched. CDR3 length equals 14 residues. The CDR3 loop reads CASSPGQGQYGYTF. The CDR3 DNA reads as TGTGCCAGCAGCCCTGGACAGGGTCAATATGGCTACACCTTC.

The chain links TRBV3-1 (or the pseudogene TRBV3-2) to TRBJ1-2, with TRBD1 matching 7 bases. Germline CDR1 and CDR2: LGHDT and YNNKEL (reference sequence). The CDR3 spans 14 residues. The V segment lost 5 bases and the J segment 2 bases; nucleotides outside the gene matches: 5. CDR3: CASSGWDRNYGYTF. CDR3 nucleotides: TGTGCCAGCAGCGGATGGGACAGAAACTATGGCTACACCTTC.